This entry features one T cell receptor beta chain sequence. Its cognate antigen is unknown. The sample is drawn from a study of T cell responses to AZD1222 COVID-19 vaccine. The V and J ends lost 3 bases and 5 bases, in that order; junction bases with no gene match: 10. The CDR3 is 16 amino acids. Germline V gives CDR1 SNHLY, CDR2 FYNNEI. The repertoire was sequenced with immunoSEQ multiplex PCR; TCRdb's copy has only in-frame clones and lacks some. The sample holds 130,000 to 150,000 clones, 92% seen once. Study-level points and caveats: Most donors were white British and more were female, and clonal diversity was possibly underestimated. Epitopes outside B.1.351 and B.1.1.7 mutated regions reportedly drew nearly half of spike TCRs.

This chain uses TRBV2 with TRBJ1-2; 9 bases map to TRBD1. Sequenced here: peripheral blood, sampled on day 0 of AZD1222 vaccination. The sequence was obtained from an adult in good health. CDR3 amino acids: CASSESNRGRVYGYTF. CDR3 nucleotide sequence: TGTGCCAGCAGTGAGTCCAACAGGGGGCGCGTTTATGGCTACACCTTC.